The text below deals with one T cell receptor beta chain. The antigen is unknown. These data originate in a study of shared clonotypes between healthy human individuals. The study, taken as a whole, reports: Limited genetic and exposure-history diversity came from having few donors.

Germline loops: CDR1 SGHTA, CDR2 FQGNSA. Trimming took 1 base from V and 6 from J; bases not matched to a gene: 9. This CDR3 contains 15 residues. When replicate PCRs were run on sorted subsets, they used 150 to 250 ng DNA, tens of thousands of T cell genomes. Repertoires were generated with immunoSEQ multiplex PCR, while TCRdb's copy carries only in-frame clones and drops some. The table shows millions of clones, with around nine tenths occurring only once. Source material: naive CD4+ T cells sorted from blood. Specified subset: CD45RA+ positively selected. The J gene is TRBJ2-7, the V gene TRBV7-2; 7 bases match TRBD2. The TCR sequence derives from a man in his late teens or twenties in good health. Here the CDR3 DNA reads TGTGCCAGCAGCTTAGTGGTGGGAGGGCCGTCCGAGCAGTACTTC. Translating gives CASSLVVGGPSEQYF.